This TCR beta chain was captured by sequencing in a study of OX40 agonist ivuxolimab in advanced cancers. Study overall: The group had a mean age of 60 years, ranged from about 20 to 79, and was less than 85% male. Allowance was made for prior anti-PD-1, anti-PD-L1 or anti-CTLA-4 therapy, and about 37% had some.

Study-wide findings and caveats: Blood T cells, both CD4+ and CD8+, expanded clonally by week 6 at 0.1 to 3.0 mg/kg. The authors also found low normalized T-cell clonal expansion in some nonresponders.

In the case of this clone: Its cognate antigen is unknown.

Assay: immunoSEQ multiplex PCR; the TCRdb copy retains only in-frame clones and omits some. The sample shows about 82,000 clones, about 86% of them seen only once. Germline lookup yields CDR1 SGHVS and CDR2 FNYEAQ. This CDR3 is built from 13 residues. J was trimmed by 4 bases and V by 1 base; bases with no gene match: 0. Sequences were derived from CD4+ or CD8+ T cells sorted from blood, sampled in a trial of the OX40 agonist ivuxolimab. This TCR came from an adult with an advanced solid tumor such as melanoma, head and neck, liver or kidney cancer. This chain links TRBV7-6 with TRBJ1-2, with TRBD1 matching over 7 bases. CDR3 sequence (DNA): TGTGCCAGCAGCTTAGGACAGGGCTATGGCTACACCTTC. It translates to CASSLGQGYGYTF.